This T cell receptor (beta chain) was sequenced during a study of OX40 agonist ivuxolimab in advanced cancers. Germline V lookup: CDR1 SEHNR, CDR2 FQNEAQ (reference sequence). The CDR3 spans 14 residues. V lost 5 bases to trimming and J lost 6 bases; unmatched junction nucleotides: 6. Clones were sequenced by immunoSEQ multiplex PCR, and TCRdb holds only the in-frame ones, with some missing. Among roughly 23,000 clones listed, 80% to 90% were seen once. The rearrangement links TRBV7-9 to TRBJ1-4; the match to TRBD1 covers 7 bases. This receptor was obtained from an adult with an advanced solid tumor such as melanoma, head and neck, liver or kidney cancer. The sample in question was CD4+ or CD8+ T cells sorted from blood, obtained in a trial of the OX40 agonist ivuxolimab. DNA for the CDR3: TGTGCCAGCAGCACCGCCGGGACAGATGAAAAACTGTTTTTT. Its translation: CASSTAGTDEKLFF.